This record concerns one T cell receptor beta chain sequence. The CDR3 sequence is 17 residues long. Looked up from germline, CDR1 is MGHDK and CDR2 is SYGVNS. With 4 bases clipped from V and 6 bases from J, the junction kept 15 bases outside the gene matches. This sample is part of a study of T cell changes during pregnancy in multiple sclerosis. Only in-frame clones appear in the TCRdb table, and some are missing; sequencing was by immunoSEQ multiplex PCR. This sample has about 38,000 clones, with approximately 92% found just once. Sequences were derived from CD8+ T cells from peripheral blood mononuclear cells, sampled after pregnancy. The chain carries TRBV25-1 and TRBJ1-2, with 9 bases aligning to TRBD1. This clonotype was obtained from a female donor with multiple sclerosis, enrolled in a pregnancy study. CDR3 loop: CASSAHTGGLERNGYTF. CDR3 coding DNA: TGTGCCAGCAGTGCACATACAGGGGGCCTGGAGAGAAATGGCTACACCTTC.